This T cell receptor beta chain was recovered during a study of blood T cell repertoires in COVID-19. Study information: Collection of acute and convalescent COVID-19 samples took place in the United States, Italy and Spain. T cells, B-cell-depleted T cells, or PBMCs supplied cDNA or gDNA.

A Seattle source enrolled patients during active infection and followed them longitudinally. Per the original data handling: Amplification of reference gene primers provided the estimated nucleated cell counts. Repertoires were generated with immunoSEQ multiplex PCR, while TCRdb's copy carries only in-frame clones and drops some. V and J calls and clone size are as listed in that table; D and trimming were resolved from the DNA. This table holds about 270,000 clones, roughly nine tenths found once. V was clipped by 0 bases and J by 7 bases; unmatched bases: 1. The germline V gene encodes CDR1 LNHDA and CDR2 SQIVND (reference sequence). There are 13 residues in the CDR3.

The origin of this receptor is a woman aged 25-40 years with COVID-19, enrolled during active disease. This rearrangement joins TRBV19 to TRBJ2-3, with 7 bases that match TRBD1. The source material was peripheral blood. This chain's CDR3 is CASSIERGHTQYF. The CDR3 DNA reads TGTGCCAGTAGTATAGAAAGGGGGCATACGCAGTATTTT.